This T cell receptor (beta chain) was found in a study of graft-versus-host responses after intestinal transplantation. A remark on this clone: Its specificity is unknown.

Some clones are missing from TCRdb's copy, which holds only in-frame ones; the method was immunoSEQ multiplex PCR. The sample carries about 94,000 clones, roughly 90% recorded once. V shed 3 bases and J shed 1 base, with 12 bases lying between them. The germline gives CDR1 SQVTM, CDR2 ANQGSEA. The CDR3 contains 14 residues. The rearrangement uses TRBV29-1 and TRBJ1-1; TRBD1 is a possible D gene (5 bases). The sample in question was unstimulated CD8+ T cells sorted from spleen or lymph node cells, obtained before intestinal transplant. This receptor was taken from a human donor who received an intestinal transplant. CDR3 protein: CSVESVGENTEAFF. The CDR3 DNA reads TGCAGCGTTGAGAGCGTAGGGGAGAACACTGAAGCTTTCTTT.